This passage covers 9 T cell receptor beta chains from one sample sequenced in a study of preoperative IRX-2 immunotherapy in early breast cancer. Treatment given: preoperative locoregional IRX-2 cytokine immunotherapy. Clones were read by immunoSEQ multiplex PCR, and TCRdb kept only the in-frame ones, dropping some. The sample records 20,000 to 30,000 clones, around 90% being singletons. The sample here was tumor tissue, taken after IRX-2 immunotherapy. These receptors all come from a human donor with breast cancer.

V usage is TRBV29-1 and J usage is TRBJ2-2, with D perhaps TRBD1 or TRBD2 (5 bases each). With 6 bases removed from V and 0 bases from J, the gap between germline ends came to 14 bases. CDR1 is SQVTM, CDR2 ANQGSEA, per germline. This CDR3 has 15 residues. The CDR3 loop reads CSVTGTGPNTGELFF. The DNA of the CDR3 is TGCAGCGTAACCGGGACCGGTCCGAACACCGGGGAGCTGTTTTTT.

The chain recombines TRBV5-1 with TRBJ1-1, with no clear D. The V end lost 0 bases, the J end lost 4 bases, and 16 bases lay between the germline ends. The CDR3 consists of 16 residues. Germline V CDR1 and CDR2: SGHRS, YFSETQ. The CDR3 protein is CASSLDPIWQSTEAFF. The CDR3 nucleotides read TGCGCCAGCAGCTTGGACCCCATATGGCAGTCCACTGAAGCTTTCTTT.

The genes are TRBV6-5 and TRBJ1-2; TRBD1 is a possible D gene (5 bases). The germline V gene encodes CDR1 MNHEY and CDR2 SVGAGI. Trimming removed 10 bases at V and 4 bases at J, with 13 bases between. The length of the CDR3 is 12 residues. The CDR3 loop reads CATQDDSYGYTF. The CDR3 bases are TGTGCCACCCAAGACGACAGCTATGGCTACACCTTC.

The chain carries TRBV7-8 and TRBJ1-1; TRBD1 is a possible D gene (5 bases). The germline CDR1 and CDR2 sequences are SGHVS and FQNEAQ. The CDR3 spans 14 residues. V was shortened by 1 base and J by 5 bases, with 11 bases between the two germline ends. CDR3 sequence reads: CASSLGSRETEAFF. CDR3 DNA sequence: TGTGCCAGCAGCTTAGGTTCCAGGGAGACTGAAGCTTTCTTT.

The chain combines TRBV9 with TRBJ1-1; D gene ambiguous. Germline CDR1 reads SGDLS; CDR2 reads YYNGEE. The V end lost 4 bases, the J end lost 6 bases, and 13 bases lay between the germline ends. The CDR3 covers 13 residues. CDR3 sequence: CASSLDPTAEAFF. In DNA form, the CDR3 reads TGTGCCAGCAGCCTCGATCCCACGGCTGAAGCTTTCTTT.

This chain links TRBV7-4 with TRBJ2-6; D call uncertain. The CDR3 runs 18 residues. V was clipped by 5 bases and J by 5 bases, with 22 bases between them. Per the germline V gene, CDR1 is SGHVT and CDR2 is SQSDAQ. The CDR3 is CASSVTPSSQSRANVLTF. The CDR3 DNA sequence: TGTGCCAGCAGCGTGACCCCCAGCTCACAAAGTCGGGCCAACGTCCTGACTTTC.

CDR3: CASSTDRGGGYTF. The CDR3 DNA follows: TGTGCCAGTAGTACGGACAGGGGTGGAGGCTACACCTTC. This chain links TRBV19 with TRBJ1-2, with 9 positions matching TRBD1. The CDR3 contains 13 residues. Germline-derived CDR1 and CDR2 are LNHDA and SQIVND (reference sequence). V lost 4 bases to trimming and J lost 8 bases; unmatched junction nucleotides: 5. The entire variable domain, with the rest obtained from reference TRBV19 and TRBJ1-2, is as follows: DGGITQSPKYLFRKEGQNVTLSCEQNLNHDAMYWYRQDPGQGLRLIYYSQIVNDFQKGDIAEGYSVSREKKESFPLTVTSAQKNPTAFYLCASSTDRGGGYTFGSGTRLTVV.

J is TRBJ2-4 and V is TRBV6-5; D gene uncertain. V was trimmed by 0 bases and J by 0 bases, leaving 9 bases between them. CDR3 length: 16 residues. Germline lookup yields CDR1 MNHEY and CDR2 SVGAGI. The CDR3 DNA sequence: TGTGCCAGCAGTTACTCCGCCTCTGAAGCCAAAAACATTCAGTACTTC. Amino acids: CASSYSASEAKNIQYF.

This clone was detected a few times. The J gene is TRBJ1-5, the V gene TRBV28; D not resolved. In germline, CDR1 is MDHEN, CDR2 SYDVKM. V was cut by 3 bases and J by 0 bases, with 12 bases left in between. The CDR3 is made up of 16 amino acids. The CDR3 loop reads CASSLTGLYSNQPQHF. CDR3 DNA sequence: TGTGCCAGCAGTTTGACCGGACTCTATAGCAATCAGCCCCAGCATTTT.